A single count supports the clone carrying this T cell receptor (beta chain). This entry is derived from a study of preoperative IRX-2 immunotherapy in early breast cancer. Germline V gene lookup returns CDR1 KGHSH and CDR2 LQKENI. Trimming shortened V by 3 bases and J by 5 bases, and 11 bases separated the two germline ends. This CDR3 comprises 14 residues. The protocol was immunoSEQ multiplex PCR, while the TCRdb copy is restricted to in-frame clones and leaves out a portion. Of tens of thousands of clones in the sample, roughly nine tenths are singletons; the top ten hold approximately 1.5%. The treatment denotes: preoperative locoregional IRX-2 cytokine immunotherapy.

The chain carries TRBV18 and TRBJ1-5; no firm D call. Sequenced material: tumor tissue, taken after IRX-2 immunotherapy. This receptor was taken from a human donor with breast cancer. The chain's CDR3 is CASSPFQEDQPQHF. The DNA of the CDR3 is TGTGCCAGCTCACCCTTCCAGGAGGATCAGCCCCAGCATTTT.